The entry below gives a single TCR beta chain sequence along with its context. Its target is not known. The PCR employed 60 Vbeta primers together with 13 Jbeta primers. Sequencing was performed with immunoSEQ multiplex PCR; in TCRdb, only in-frame clones are kept and a portion is missing. The sample carries about 300,000 clones, roughly 90% recorded once. The sample comes from a study of cytomegalovirus exposure and HLA in healthy donors. Whole-study findings and limits: Sequence variants that were highly shared formed a cluster that was likely a sequencing artifact. One variant, a missense change in DCLRE1C, was linked in a later analysis to TCR beta V- and J-gene trimming.

As for the donors, each was a healthy bone marrow donor. The source of this sequence is a man aged 40-50 years in good health and CMV-seropositive. The sequencing input was PBMCs.

CDR3 amino acids: CASSPNIIQDAIYF. The CDR3 DNA reads as TGTGCCAGCAGCCCTAATATTATCCAGGATGCCATATATTTT. The chain has TRBV9 and TRBJ1-3; D is unclear. V dropped 4 bases and J dropped 11 bases, with 19 bases sitting between them. CDR3 size: 14 residues. Germline CDR1 and CDR2: SGDLS and YYNGEE.